This TCR beta chain was sequenced in a study of blood T cell repertoires in COVID-19. About the study: Samples came from the United States, Italy and Spain, spanning acute and convalescent COVID-19. PBMCs, B-cell-depleted T cells, or T cells were the source of the cDNA or gDNA that made up the material.

In the authors' methods: For nucleated cells, counts were estimated from reference gene primer amplification. Some clones are missing from TCRdb's copy, which holds only in-frame ones; the method was immunoSEQ multiplex PCR. The DNA was the basis for D and trimming; V, J and clone size are from that table. The repertoire includes a few hundred thousand clones, roughly 89% of them detected once, and approximately 4.1% sits in the top ten. In germline, CDR1 is SGHDT, CDR2 YYEEEE. The V segment lost 3 bases and the J segment 5 bases; nucleotides outside the gene matches: 9. The CDR3 length is 15 residues.

The origin of this receptor is a woman aged 55-69 years with COVID-19, enrolled during active disease. The J gene is TRBJ1-1, the V gene TRBV5-6; 8 bases fit TRBD1. The sample taken for sequencing was peripheral blood. The DNA of the CDR3 is TGTGCCAGCAGCTCCAGGCAGGGGGCTTATACTGAAGCTTTCTTT. Residues: CASSSRQGAYTEAFF.